The entry below describes one T cell receptor beta chain. The sample carries other DNA sequences with the same CDR3. The data were produced by immunoSEQ multiplex PCR, yet TCRdb's version contains in-frame clones alone and is incomplete. Of 390,000 or so clones listed, roughly nine tenths are singletons. The data were taken from a study of blood T cell repertoires in COVID-19. In the study overall: Spain, Italy and the United States supplied samples that represented acute and convalescent COVID-19.

CDR1 and CDR2 (germline): SQVTM, ANQGSEA. The trim removed 4 bases at V and 5 bases at J, leaving 2 bases unmatched. The CDR3 is made up of 12 amino acids. The sample comprised PBMCs or T cells enriched from blood (not recorded which). This TCR was recovered from a man aged 18 to 30 who had recovered from COVID-19. This chain links TRBV29-1 with TRBJ1-2; 9 bases match TRBD1. The CDR3 spells CSVGGQGYGYTF. The CDR3 DNA reads TGCAGCGTTGGAGGACAGGGGTATGGCTACACCTTC. Full variable domain (missing parts from reference TRBV29-1 and TRBJ1-2): SAVISQKPSRDICQRGTSLTIQCQVDSQVTMMFWYRQQPGQSLTLIATANQGSEATYESGFVIDKFPISRPNLTFSTLTVSNMSPEDSSIYLCSVGGQGYGYTFGSGTRLTVV.